The rows below give T cell receptor beta chains drawn from one sample of a study of control samples from healthy donors and cancer patients. The assay was immunoSEQ multiplex PCR, and TCRdb's table has in-frame clones only and misses some. There are roughly 120,000 clones in the sample; roughly 90% occur only once, and around 3.5% lies in the top ten. Sequencing was carried out using PBMCs. The receptors were gathered from a woman in her sixties with lung cancer. Each CDR3 is given with its conserved first and last residue. The D gene is left open where the match is weak. Some rows mark clone size as missing; the rest say once, few, many or name a class of expanded clone.

J | size | V | D | CDR3 | DNA
TRBJ1-1 | . | TRBV14 | . | CASSPTEIWGMNTEAFF | TGTGCCAGCAGCCCGACAGAGATTTGGGGAATGAACACTGAAGCTTTCTTT
TRBJ1-1 | . | TRBV5-1 | . | CASSLVGGADTEAFF | TGCGCCAGCAGCTTGGTCGGCGGGGCGGACACTGAAGCTTTCTTT
TRBJ2-1 | once | TRBV5-1 | TRBD2 | CASSLSGGSYNEQFF | TGCGCCAGCAGCTTAAGCGGGGGCTCCTACAATGAGCAGTTCTTC
TRBJ1-2 | . | TRBV6-5 | TRBD1 | CASTLTGGYGYTF | TGTGCCAGCACACTCACAGGGGGCTATGGCTACACCTTC
TRBJ2-6 | . | TRBV3-1/TRBV3-2 | . | CASSQVSGANVLTF | TGTGCCAGCAGCCAGGTGTCCGGGGCCAACGTCCTGACTTTC
TRBJ2-7 | . | TRBV7-2 | TRBD1 | CASSSRQGAEEQYF | TGTGCCAGCAGCTCGAGACAGGGGGCGGAGGAGCAGTACTTC
TRBJ1-2 | . | TRBV6-4 | . | CASSDSTLGRDGYTF | TGTGCCAGCAGTGACTCCACGTTGGGCAGGGACGGCTACACCTTC
TRBJ1-1 | few | TRBV9 | . | CASSGSNSKNTEAFF | TGTGCCAGCAGCGGGTCAAACAGTAAGAACACTGAAGCTTTCTTT
TRBJ1-2 | . | TRBV7-2 | . | CASSAPGVDYGYTF | TGTGCCAGCAGCGCTCCAGGGGTTGACTATGGCTACACCTTC
TRBJ2-7 | . | TRBV5-5 | TRBD1 | CASSPLDRGLYEQYF | TGTGCCAGCAGCCCATTGGACAGGGGGCTGTACGAGCAGTACTTC
TRBJ1-2 | . | TRBV5-6 | . | CASSLEGYGYTF | TGTGCCAGCAGCTTGGAAGGGTATGGCTACACCTTC
TRBJ1-1 | . | TRBV5-4 | . | CASSWRGAEAFF | TGTGCCAGCAGCTGGAGGGGGGCTGAAGCTTTCTTT
TRBJ2-3 | . | TRBV3-1/TRBV3-2 | TRBD2 | CASSPVMGLGADTQYF | TGTGCCAGCAGCCCCGTCATGGGACTAGGGGCAGATACGCAGTATTTT
TRBJ2-7 | . | TRBV5-4 | TRBD2 | CASKSGGVAGGNFYEQYF | TGTGCCAGCAAATCAGGTGGGGTAGCGGGAGGGAATTTCTACGAGCAGTACTTC
TRBJ1-5 | once | TRBV6-5 | TRBD1 | CASHSGQGRNQPQHF | TGTGCCAGCCACTCGGGACAGGGAAGAAATCAGCCCCAGCATTTT
TRBJ1-6 | . | TRBV5-1 | TRBD1 | CASSIEVTGVSPLHF | TGCGCCAGCAGCATCGAGGTAACAGGGGTTTCACCCCTCCACTTT
TRBJ1-4 | once | TRBV6-5 | . | CASSGTNEKLFF | TGTGCCAGCAGCGGGACTAATGAAAAACTGTTTTTT
TRBJ1-6 | . | TRBV13 | . | CASSLMGGYGSYNSPLHF | TGTGCCAGCAGCTTAATGGGGGGATACGGCTCCTATAATTCACCCCTCCACTTT
TRBJ1-2 | . | TRBV24-1 | TRBD1 | CATSDRTGTGDHGYTF | TGTGCCACCAGTGATCGTACCGGGACAGGGGATCATGGCTACACCTTC
TRBJ2-3 | . | TRBV11-3 | TRBD2 | CASSFISGTSDTQYF | TGTGCCAGCAGCTTTATAAGCGGGACCTCAGATACGCAGTATTTT
TRBJ1-6 | . | TRBV6-5 | . | CASSYSKALNTSPLHF | TGTGCCAGCAGTTACTCGAAGGCTCTAAATACTTCACCCCTCCACTTT
TRBJ2-3 | . | TRBV5-1 | . | CASSPGGTDTQYF | TGCGCCAGCAGCCCTGGGGGCACAGATACGCAGTATTTT
TRBJ1-1 | few | TRBV15 | TRBD1 | CATSREKGTGDTEAFF | TGTGCCACCAGCAGAGAAAAGGGGACAGGGGACACTGAAGCTTTCTTT
TRBJ2-6 | . | TRBV5-1 | TRBD1 | CASTRTGITGGANVLTF | TGCGCCAGCACCAGGACAGGCATAACGGGTGGGGCCAACGTCCTGACTTTC
TRBJ2-3 | . | TRBV5-1 | . | CASSLAISTAALDTQYF | TGCGCCAGCAGCTTGGCCATCTCGACCGCCGCGCTGGATACGCAGTATTTT
TRBJ1-2 | few | TRBV30 | TRBD1 | CAWVTPGQPYGYTF | TGTGCCTGGGTAACTCCGGGACAGCCGTATGGCTACACCTTC
TRBJ2-7 | . | TRBV7-2 | TRBD1 | CASSLASWTGTVYEQYF | TGTGCCAGCAGCTTAGCATCCTGGACAGGGACTGTATACGAGCAGTACTTC
TRBJ1-6 | . | TRBV3-1/TRBV3-2 | . | CASPGVEFYNSPLHF | TGTGCCAGCCCTGGGGTAGAATTCTATAATTCACCCCTCCACTTT
TRBJ2-7 | . | TRBV4-1 | . | CASSQARGLAVYEQYF | TGCGCCAGCAGCCAAGCCAGGGGCCTAGCCGTCTACGAGCAGTACTTC
TRBJ1-2 | . | TRBV5-4 | . | CASSSGGSRGYTF | TGTGCCAGCAGCTCGGGTGGGTCGAGAGGCTACACCTTC
TRBJ1-1 | . | TRBV19 | . | CASSDRLGGTEAFF | TGTGCCAGTAGTGACCGATTGGGTGGGACTGAAGCTTTCTTT
TRBJ1-3 | . | TRBV6-1 | . | CASSESGGSGNTIYF | TGTGCCAGCAGTGAAAGTGGTGGGTCTGGAAACACCATATATTTT
TRBJ2-1 | once | TRBV7-9 | TRBD1 | CASSQGTDFNNEQFF | TGTGCCAGCAGCCAAGGGACAGATTTTAACAATGAGCAGTTCTTC
TRBJ1-5 | . | TRBV12-3/TRBV12-4 | . | CASSWDSNQPQHF | TGTGCCAGCAGTTGGGACAGCAATCAGCCCCAGCATTTT
TRBJ1-1 | once | TRBV11-1 | . | CASSLSTNTEAFF | TGTGCCAGCAGCTTATCCACGAACACTGAAGCTTTCTTT
TRBJ1-6 | . | TRBV7-6 | . | CASSLFGRISRNSPLHF | TGTGCCAGCAGCTTGTTTGGAAGAATTTCCCGTAATTCACCCCTCCACTTT
TRBJ1-1 | . | TRBV11-3 | . | CASSLSGWYRTVNTEAFF | TGTGCCAGCAGCTTGTCCGGTTGGTATCGGACAGTGAACACTGAAGCTTTCTTT
TRBJ2-7 | . | TRBV19 | TRBD2 | CASSTLAGYYEQYF | TGTGCCAGTAGTACGTTAGCGGGGTACTACGAGCAGTACTTC
TRBJ1-5 | . | TRBV6-1 | . | CASSEIMGQPQHF | TGTGCCAGCAGTGAAATAATGGGTCAGCCCCAGCATTTT
TRBJ2-2 | . | TRBV7-9 | . | CASSLAGVEGGELFF | TGTGCCAGCAGCTTAGCAGGGGTTGAAGGCGGGGAGCTGTTTTTT
TRBJ2-1 | . | TRBV24-1 | . | CATSDFRGTSYNEQFF | TGTGCCACCAGTGATTTTCGCGGTACCTCCTACAATGAGCAGTTCTTC